This paragraph reports one T cell receptor (beta chain). Its antigen target is currently unknown. Nothing much larger sits one base from this clone, and base qualities are not available. The data derive from a study of T cells in Graves' hyperthyroidism and ophthalmopathy (dated by TCRdb to between 2018 and 2021). With respect to the entire study: Peripheral blood was collected at initial diagnosis, before any treatment. In addition, the study compared T-cell repertoires in thyroid tissue and in blood from five to seven Graves' hyperthyroidism patients. To identify distinguishing TCR V-J signatures, a discovery cohort of around 100 patients was used, comprising 40 to 45 with Graves' ophthalmopathy and under 60 with stable Graves' hyperthyroidism. The 90 to 100 discovery patients were randomly divided into training and test sets at a 7:3 ratio. After blood sampling, hyperthyroidism patients were treated with methimazole at a starting dose of 30 mg daily, and ophthalmopathy patients were treated with high-dose intravenous methylprednisolone. Prospective prediction of ophthalmopathy was tested in an independent validation cohort consisting of some 18 hyperthyroidism patients and 17 patients who later progressed to ophthalmopathy. The paper describes TCR Vbeta CDR3 sequencing of about 140 peripheral blood samples, made up of under 50 ophthalmopathy patients, more than 70 hyperthyroidism patients and 17 progressor patients. Paper-wide results and their limitations: A model built on a 13 V-J signature distinguished ophthalmopathy from stable hyperthyroidism, reaching about 89% sensitivity and 81% to 83% specificity in cross-validation and 80%/75% in testing. In validation, the model predicted progression to ophthalmopathy with approximately 71% sensitivity and about 72% specificity, a median of roughly seven months before onset. Blood samples also contained most of the expanded thyroid clonotypes (frequency above 0.001), which suggests that blood repertoires may reflect thyroid immune responses. No statistical method was used to set the sample size in advance, and investigators knew the group allocation.

A patient counted as having stable Graves' hyperthyroidism if no progression to ophthalmopathy occurred over 18 months of follow-up. Hyperthyroidism patients were aged 18 to 65 years and newly diagnosed, with disease duration of less than 2 months. The study excluded patients with uncontrolled infections, other autoimmune diseases, pregnancy or lactation. Diagnoses were based on clinical symptoms, serum thyroxine and TRAb, thyroid ultrasound and orbital computed tomography. PBMCs were isolated from about 9 ml of fresh peripheral blood by Ficoll-Paque density gradient centrifugation. Total RNA was extracted using Trizol reagent, and RNA quality was assessed on an Agilent 2100 Bioanalyzer. The TCR beta CDR3 regions were amplified from the RNA transcripts. A first-round RT-PCR of the TCR CDR3 used the HTBI primer set with the Qiagen OneStep RT-PCR kit. Libraries were constructed in a second round of multiplex PCR, after which size selection and purification were carried out. The libraries were sequenced on an Illumina HiSeq2000 using paired-end 100 bp reads. The authors' analysis ran thus. Raw data were processed with SOAPnuke, discarding reads with adapters, uncalled bases, mean Phred below 15, or no exact constant-primer or identifier match. COPE v1.2.5 was used to merge high-quality paired reads, and clonotypes were defined as unique nucleotide sequences. MiTCR v1.1 was used to align clonotypes to the IMGT TRBV, TRBD and TRBJ reference segments. The analysis included only V-J combinations with a frequency above 0.0001, which together covered 99% to 99.2% of the repertoires. A TCS score was defined as the ratio of F50 (clonal expansion) to E x V (chaos), with BLOSUM62-based TCRdist applied between CDR3 peptides within each V-J. Welch's t-statistics and random forest reduced fewer than 600 V-J features to 10 to 15, which were used in a naive Bayes classifier (R e1071). Using fastp trimming at Q25 and MiXCR clonotype assembly, TCRdb reanalyzed the public sequencing data and kept in-frame beta chains. All rows with the same CDR3 protein become a single entry with the most common DNA and genes. The authors' filters were not applied to this entry. This sample holds 700,000 or so distinct CDR3 sequences; about 16% were observed only once. The ten largest clones capture approximately 8.4% of the sample.

For CDR1 and CDR2, the germline V gene lists SGHTA and FQGNSA. The junction carries 16 bases between V and J, which are trimmed by 1 base and 7 bases respectively. From the cysteine up to the phenylalanine, the CDR3 has a length of 16 residues. The sequence is cut down to CDR3 DNA, 48 bases in frame from base 1. The sample comprised blood. The V and J genes are TRBV7-2 and TRBJ1-4; TRBD1 is possibly the D segment (6 matching bases). This TCR came from a man aged 18 to 30 with Graves' hyperthyroidism. The nucleotide sequence is given as TGTGCCAGCAGCTTAGAGGACAGCTTCGCGAGTGAAAAACTGTTTTTT. Its product reads: CASSLEDSFASEKLFF.